Reported below is one T cell receptor (beta chain). Antigen: not known. These data belong to a study of cytomegalovirus exposure and HLA in healthy donors. Germline loops: CDR1 GTSNPN, CDR2 SVGIG (reference sequence). Trimming cost V 6 bases and J 11 bases, with 22 bases left between them. The CDR3 is 13 amino acids. Findings and caveats of the study: First-cohort TCR clusters tended to co-occur in the 95 to 150 validation repertoires, a later analysis found.

Data came from immunoSEQ multiplex PCR; TCRdb stores just in-frame clones and leaves some out. The table records approximately 190,000 clones, 70% to 85% of them present only once. V is TRBV30 and J is TRBJ1-1, with a weak D call TRBD1 (5 bases). The sample comprised PBMCs. The origin of this receptor is a woman younger than 45 in good health and CMV-seropositive. The CDR3 here is CACKQAPSLAAFF. The CDR3 DNA reads as TGTGCCTGTAAACAGGCCCCCAGCCTGGCGGCTTTCTTT.